The text below deals with one TCR beta chain. Its antigen is as yet unknown. The sample originates from a study of CD8+ T cells in alopecia areata. The wider study: Tofacitinib therapy took 6 to 18 months; 6 months off drug came after. Whole-study findings and limits: Tofacitinib delivered significant drops in scalp clonality and in expanded CD8+ clones among the top 100. TCR sharing was clearer in mice than between patients, perhaps partly owing to patient HLA diversity.

Indicated treatment: oral pan-JAK inhibitor, 5-10 mg twice daily. CDR3 length: 13 amino acids. In germline, CDR1 is SQVTM, CDR2 ANQGSEA. The junction had 3 bases not matched to a gene; V was cut back by 1 base and J by 3 bases. Isolated RNA was reverse transcribed into cDNA used as the sequencing template. Sequenced by immunoSEQ multiplex PCR; TCRdb stores in-frame clones only, minus some. The sample lists 150,000 to 200,000 clones, under 80% seen once, with about 1.3% in the top ten. Sequenced material: CD4+ T cells sorted from blood, taken between weeks 47 and 50, from a patient treated with tofacitinib. J is TRBJ2-7 and V is TRBV29-1, with TRBD1 identical over 7 bases. The receptor was isolated from a human donor with alopecia areata. CDR3: CSVEGRQGYEQYF. Written as DNA, the CDR3 is TGCAGCGTTGAAGGAAGACAGGGCTACGAGCAGTACTTC.